Presented here are 30 T cell receptor beta chains from one specimen sequenced in a study of siplizumab effects on memory and regulatory T cells. Data came from immunoSEQ multiplex PCR; TCRdb stores just in-frame clones and leaves some out. The sample includes some 100,000 clones, about 93% of them seen just once. Source material: Tregs sorted from blood. The receptors come from a human donor in good health.

The chain is built from TRBV7-2 and TRBJ1-2; TRBD1 matches 7 bases. Germline-derived CDR1 and CDR2 are SGHTA and FQGNSA. V was pared by 4 bases and J by 8 bases, with 7 bases of the junction left unmatched. This CDR3 comprises 13 residues. The CDR3 is CASSSRTGGGYTF. The CDR3 region has the DNA TGTGCCAGCAGCTCGCGGACAGGCGGAGGCTACACCTTC.

J is TRBJ2-3 and V is TRBV29-1, with TRBD2 matching over 11 bases. V trimming: 3 bases; J trimming: 10 bases; junction bases outside the gene matches: 9. CDR3 size: 14 residues. Germline V gene lookup returns CDR1 SQVTM and CDR2 ANQGSEA. CDR3 in amino acids: CSVETGLAARAQYF. CDR3 sequence (DNA): TGCAGCGTTGAGACGGGACTAGCGGCCCGAGCGCAGTATTTT.

This clone has a single count. The rearrangement uses TRBV29-1 and TRBJ1-1; TRBD1 might be the D (5 bases). The CDR3 runs 14 residues. Germline-derived CDR1 and CDR2 are SQVTM and ANQGSEA. V lost 4 bases to trimming and J lost 5 bases, with 17 bases between them. The CDR3 nucleotides read TGCAGCGTTGCCCGGGGACTTTTAGGGACTGAAGCTTTCTTT. Its protein product is CSVARGLLGTEAFF.

The genes are TRBV27 and TRBJ1-1; no clear D gene. Germline V gene data show CDR1 as MNHEY and CDR2 as SMNVEV (reference sequence). CDR3 length: 11 residues. Trimming took 4 bases from V and 11 from J, leaving 11 bases between them. The chain's CDR3 is CASSWMGRAFF. For the CDR3, the DNA is TGTGCCAGCAGTTGGATGGGGAGGGCTTTCTTT.

The rearrangement links TRBV5-1 to TRBJ2-3; D may be TRBD2 (5 bases). There are 13 residues in the CDR3. Germline values: CDR1 SGHRS, CDR2 YFSETQ. The ends were cut back, 6 bases at V and 1 base at J, with 9 bases in the middle. In DNA, the CDR3 is TGCGCCAGCACTCGGACTGGCACAGATACGCAGTATTTT. It specifies CASTRTGTDTQYF.

This rearrangement joins TRBV7-2 to TRBJ1-1; D ambiguous. V lost 4 bases to trimming and J lost 2 bases, with 20 bases between them. The germline V gene encodes CDR1 SGHTA and CDR2 FQGNSA. CDR3 length: 17 residues. CDR3 in amino acids: CASSSMAQGKTNTEAFF. The CDR3 coding sequence is TGTGCCAGCAGCTCCATGGCACAAGGTAAGACCAACACTGAAGCTTTCTTT.

The genes are TRBV11-3 and TRBJ2-4; tentatively, D is TRBD1 (5 bases). V lost 5 bases to trimming and J lost 6 bases, with 11 bases between them. The germline gives CDR1 SGHNT, CDR2 YENEEA. The CDR3 is 13 residues long. CDR3 DNA sequence: TGTGCCAGCAGCCAAGGGGCGAGAAACATTCAGTACTTC. Amino acids: CASSQGARNIQYF.

The chain has TRBV10-1 and TRBJ2-5; D is unresolved. CDR1 and CDR2 (germline): WNHNN, SYGVQD (reference sequence). Trimming removed 3 bases at V and 3 bases at J, with 14 bases between. The CDR3 has 15 residues. CDR3 residues: CASSDPFGQEETQYF. Written as DNA, the CDR3 is TGCGCCAGCAGTGACCCTTTCGGGCAAGAAGAGACCCAGTACTTC.

This rearrangement joins TRBV28 to TRBJ1-5, with D unresolved. This CDR3 is built from 19 residues. Germline assignment: CDR1 MDHEN and CDR2 SYDVKM. V lost 5 bases and J lost 0, with 23 bases in between. CDR3 region: CASSPKGFVSQTSNQPQHF. CDR3 coding DNA: TGTGCCAGCAGTCCGAAAGGTTTCGTCAGTCAAACTAGCAATCAGCCCCAGCATTTT.

The V and J genes are TRBV19 and TRBJ2-3, with 7 bases fitting TRBD2. Germline trimming cut 5 bases from V and 0 bases from J; bases unmatched to any gene: 8. CDR3 length: 16 amino acids. The germline V gene has CDR1 LNHDA and CDR2 SQIVND (reference sequence). CDR3 amino acids: CASSLIGRTSTDTQYF. The DNA for the CDR3 is TGTGCCAGTAGTCTAATCGGGAGGACTAGCACAGATACGCAGTATTTT.

This rearrangement joins TRBV7-8 to TRBJ2-7, with D unresolved. In germline, CDR1 is SGHVS, CDR2 FQNEAQ. V lost 5 bases, J lost 0 bases, and 11 bases lay in between. The CDR3 loop spans 14 amino acids. The CDR3 region is CASSTEIFSYEQYF. CDR3 nucleotide sequence: TGTGCCAGCAGCACAGAAATATTCTCCTACGAGCAGTACTTC.

The chain joins TRBV10-3 to TRBJ2-7; D not certain. V was clipped by 10 bases and J by 4 bases, with 8 bases between them. Germline V gene data show CDR1 as ENHRY and CDR2 as SYGVKD. The CDR3 totals 10 residues. CDR3 nucleotide sequence: TGTGCCACCTTCACTTACGAGCAGTACTTC. Amino acid sequence: CATFTYEQYF.

This rearrangement joins TRBV28 to TRBJ1-1; tentatively, D is TRBD1 (5 bases). The CDR3 consists of 14 residues. The V gene lost 5 bases and the J gene lost 4 bases, with 14 bases spanning the gap. Germline CDR1 and CDR2: MDHEN and SYDVKM. In DNA, the CDR3 is TGTGCCAGCAGTAATTGGGACTTCCCCACTGAAGCTTTCTTT. This sequence encodes CASSNWDFPTEAFF.

The V and J genes are TRBV10-3 and TRBJ2-7; either TRBD1 or TRBD2 may fit D (5 bases each). Germline assignment: CDR1 ENHRY and CDR2 SYGVKD. V was trimmed by 11 bases and J by 7 bases, leaving 27 bases between them. This CDR3 has 15 residues. CDR3 in amino acids: CAASDWDPKPREQYF. The CDR3, as DNA: TGTGCCGCCTCAGACTGGGACCCGAAGCCGAGGGAGCAGTACTTC.

This chain joins TRBV27 and TRBJ2-2; D perhaps matches TRBD2 (5 bases). Trimming shortened V by 8 bases and J by 4 bases, and 11 bases separated the two germline ends. This CDR3 contains 13 residues. Germline CDR1 reads MNHEY; CDR2 reads SMNVEV (reference sequence). CDR3 DNA sequence: TGTGCCAGCGGGAGATCGGTCACCGGGGAGCTGTTTTTT. Its protein is CASGRSVTGELFF.

The rearrangement uses TRBV28 and TRBJ1-3, with D unclear. The CDR3 has 15 amino acids. Germline V gene data show CDR1 as MDHEN and CDR2 as SYDVKM. The germline V and J ends were trimmed by 3 bases and 3 bases, with 12 bases remaining between them. CDR3 bases: TGTGCCAGCAGTTTGTCAACGAGAGGTGGAAACACCATATATTTT. Protein product: CASSLSTRGGNTIYF.

The V call is TRBV5-1, the J call TRBJ1-1, with D perhaps TRBD1 (5 bases). This CDR3 has 14 residues. The V end was cut by 3 bases, the J end by 2 bases, with 11 bases between. Germline assignment: CDR1 SGHRS and CDR2 YFSETQ. The CDR3 DNA reads as TGCGCCAGCAGCTCCGAGGGGATAAACACTGAAGCTTTCTTT. This codes for CASSSEGINTEAFF. The whole variable domain, filled in from reference TRBV5-1 and TRBJ1-1, reads KAGVTQTPRYLIKTRGQQVTLSCSPISGHRSVSWYQQTPGQGLQFLFEYFSETQRNKGNFPGRFSGRQFSNSRSEMNVSTLELGDSALYLCASSSEGINTEAFFGQGTRLTVV.

V usage is TRBV5-1 and J usage is TRBJ1-2; D is possibly TRBD1 (6 bases). Trimming removed 4 bases at V and 5 bases at J, with 9 bases between. The germline V gene has CDR1 SGHRS and CDR2 YFSETQ. This CDR3 is 12 amino acids long. CDR3 protein: CASSEQGYGYTF. The CDR3 nucleotides are TGCGCCAGCAGCGAACAGGGTTATGGCTACACCTTC.

The count of this clone is one. V gene TRBV11-3 combines with J gene TRBJ2-5; TRBD1 or TRBD2 may be the D gene (5 bases each). Germline lookup yields CDR1 SGHNT and CDR2 YENEEA. This CDR3 spans 13 amino acids. The V end was cut by 2 bases, the J end by 5 bases, with 9 bases between. The DNA of the CDR3 is TGTGCCAGCAGCTTAATATGGGGGGAGACCCAGTACTTC. Translation gives CASSLIWGETQYF.

V and J are TRBV4-2 and TRBJ2-7; tentatively, D is TRBD1 (6 bases). The CDR3 has 16 residues. Germline V CDR1 and CDR2: LGHNA, YNFKEQ. V was trimmed by 1 base and J by 7 bases, leaving 20 bases between them. The CDR3 sequence is CASSQVVSGAQGEQYF. CDR3 sequence (DNA): TGTGCCAGCAGCCAAGTCGTTTCAGGGGCGCAAGGAGAGCAGTACTTC.

The rearrangement links TRBV2 to TRBJ2-7; D remains unclear. Germline values: CDR1 SNHLY, CDR2 FYNNEI. V was shortened by 6 bases and J by 5 bases, with 17 bases between the two germline ends. CDR3 length: 14 amino acids. The CDR3 nucleotides read TGTGCCAGCAGGAGTGTGGCTAGAGCACACGAGCAGTACTTC. Translated, it gives CASRSVARAHEQYF.

The rearrangement links TRBV29-1 to TRBJ1-2; TRBD1 agrees at 9 bases. Germline assignment: CDR1 SQVTM and CDR2 ANQGSEA. CDR3 length: 11 residues. Trimming at V came to 4 bases and at J to 8 bases, leaving 2 bases not matched to a gene. CDR3 coding DNA: TGCAGCGTTGGACAGGGGGACGGCTACACCTTC. Translated: CSVGQGDGYTF.

The J gene is TRBJ1-5, the V gene TRBV18; D gene ambiguous. CDR3 length: 13 amino acids. V lost 1 base to trimming and J lost 4 bases, with 5 bases between them. The V gene's germline CDR1 is KGHSH and CDR2 LQKENI. CDR3 sequence reads: CASSPQENQPQHF. CDR3 in DNA: TGTGCCAGCTCACCACAGGAGAATCAGCCCCAGCATTTT.

The genes are TRBV7-3 and TRBJ2-3; the D is unclear. Per the germline V gene, CDR1 is SGHTA and CDR2 is FQGTGA. Trimming cost V 5 bases and J 4 bases, with 10 bases left between them. This CDR3 comprises 13 residues. CDR3 loop: CASSPGLADTQYF. CDR3 sequence (DNA): TGTGCCAGCAGCCCCGGGTTAGCAGATACGCAGTATTTT.

The V call is TRBV6-5, the J call TRBJ1-2; TRBD1 aligns across 9 bases. This CDR3 comprises 16 residues. J lost 2 bases, V lost 3 bases, and 7 bases had no gene match. Germline V gene sequence: CDR1 MNHEY, CDR2 SVGAGI. The CDR3 reads CASSYGGTGRNYGYTF. In DNA form, the CDR3 reads TGTGCCAGCAGTTATGGGGGGACAGGGAGGAACTATGGCTACACCTTC.

About this clone: Sequence at one end of the junction differs from germline and may be a read error. The chain combines TRBV28 with TRBJ2-3, with 13 bases matching TRBD2. The germline CDR1 and CDR2 sequences are MDHEN and SYDVKM. The CDR3 spans 17 residues. The chain's CDR3 is CAGSTPGTSGVRDTQYF. As DNA, the CDR3 is TGTGCCGGCAGTACGCCCGGGACTAGCGGGGTCCGGGATACGCAGTATTTT. The full variable domain, rest sourced from reference TRBV28 and TRBJ2-3, is DVKVTQSSRYLVKRTGEKVFLECVQDMDHENMFWYRQDPGLGLRLIYFSYDVKMKEKGDIPEGYSVSREKKERFSLILESASTNQTSMYLCAGSTPGTSGVRDTQYFGPGTRLTVL.

This rearrangement joins TRBV6-5 to TRBJ2-2; TRBD2 is a possible D gene (7 bases). The CDR3 runs to 14 residues. Germline V gene sequence: CDR1 MNHEY, CDR2 SVGAGI. V lost 8 bases and J lost 7, with 17 bases in between. CDR3 loop: CASGPGERGGELFF. In nucleotides, the CDR3 is TGTGCCAGCGGGCCAGGGGAGCGGGGCGGGGAGCTGTTTTTT.

CDR3 in amino acids: CSVVRGGGGETQYF. The DNA for the CDR3 is TGCAGCGTTGTTCGTGGAGGGGGCGGTGAGACCCAGTACTTC. The chain recombines TRBV29-1 with TRBJ2-5; maybe TRBD1 (7 bases). Germline CDR1 and CDR2: SQVTM and ANQGSEA. The CDR3 runs 14 residues. Trimming pared 4 bases from V and 5 bases from J, leaving 17 bases between.

The chain employs TRBV15 and TRBJ2-3, with TRBD2 identical over 10 bases. The CDR3 contains 18 residues. The junction had 11 bases not matched to a gene; V was cut back by 3 bases and J by 2 bases. The V gene's germline CDR1 is LNHNV and CDR2 YYDKDF (reference sequence). DNA for the CDR3: TGTGCCACCAGCAGGGGCGCCCTAGCGGGAGCGGTCACAGATACGCAGTATTTT. It translates to CATSRGALAGAVTDTQYF.

This clone came up a few times. This chain links TRBV19 with TRBJ1-4; the D is unclear. The CDR3 runs to 14 residues. V dropped 3 bases and J dropped 4 bases, with 9 bases sitting between them. Looked up from germline, CDR1 is LNHDA and CDR2 is SQIVND (reference sequence). CDR3 DNA: TGTGCCAGTAGTATCGGGCTTAGTAATGAAAAACTGTTTTTT. Translating gives CASSIGLSNEKLFF.